The next 21 T cell receptor beta chains were all read from a single sample in a study of identical twins. TCRdb re-derived calls from the 5' RACE reads in MiXCR, one entry per CDR3 protein. The sample shows a few hundred thousand distinct CDR3 sequences, 8% to 11% of them seen only once. Material for sequencing was memory T cells sorted from blood. The receptors were sampled from a man aged 45-65 years in good health.

For this clonotype: A much larger clone is a single base away; this may be a read error. The J gene is TRBJ2-7, the V gene TRBV2; 10 bases align to TRBD2. The V and J ends lost 4 bases and 6 bases, in that order; junction bases with no gene match: 6. This CDR3 is built from 14 residues. CDR1 and CDR2 from the germline V gene are SNHLY and FYNNEI. CDR3 protein: CASSGPSGSSEQYF. The CDR3 coding sequence is TGTGCCAGCAGTGGGCCTAGCGGGAGTTCCGAGCAGTACTTC.

This clonotype was seen many times. The V and J genes are TRBV5-1 and TRBJ1-2, with no clear D. This CDR3 is built from 13 residues. Germline-derived CDR1 and CDR2 are SGHRS and YFSETQ. The V end was cut by 3 bases, the J end by 8 bases, with 14 bases between. Written as DNA, the CDR3 is TGCGCCAGCAGCTCGGTCCGTGAGAGGGGCTACACCTTC. This encodes CASSSVRERGYTF.

This clonotype has more than one count but fewer than ten. The chain is built from TRBV24-1 and TRBJ1-6; D unclear. Trimming removed 9 bases at V and 10 bases at J, with 15 bases between. Germline V lookup: CDR1 KGHDR, CDR2 SFDVKD. The CDR3 runs 13 residues. CDR3 protein: CATQRSSGSPLHF. CDR3 DNA: TGTGCCACCCAGAGAAGTAGCGGCTCACCCCTCCACTTT.

This clonotype occurred many times. This rearrangement joins TRBV11-3 to TRBJ2-3; D unresolved. The V end lost 4 bases, the J end lost 0 bases, and 5 bases lay between the germline ends. The CDR3 runs to 13 residues. CDR1 is SGHNT and CDR2 is YENEEA in the germline V gene. The CDR3 DNA is TGTGCCAGCAGCTCCTCGAGCACAGATACGCAGTATTTT. Translating it yields CASSSSSTDTQYF. Full variable domain (outside the CDR3, taken from reference TRBV11-3 and TRBJ2-3): EAGVVQSPRYKIIEKKQPVAFWCNPISGHNTLYWYLQNLGQGPELLIRYENEEAVDDSQLPKDRFSAERLKGVDSTLKIQPAELGDSAVYLCASSSSSTDTQYFGPGTRLTVL.

V and J are TRBV20-1 and TRBJ2-3; TRBD2 is a possible D gene (6 bases). The length of the CDR3 is 13 residues. Germline-derived CDR1 and CDR2 are DFQATT and SNEGSKA (reference sequence). The V end lost 7 bases, the J end lost 6 bases, and 17 bases lay between the germline ends. Here the CDR3 reads CSVNQLAADTQYF. The CDR3 coding sequence is TGCAGTGTAAATCAACTAGCTGCGGATACGCAGTATTTT.

The chain couples TRBV4-3 to TRBJ2-3; 16 bases agree with TRBD2. The ends lost 4 bases at V and 2 bases at J; junction bases unmatched: 3. Germline CDR1 is LGHNA and CDR2 is YSLEER. The CDR3 is 17 amino acids. This chain's CDR3 is CASSRGTSGGATDTQYF. CDR3 in DNA: TGCGCCAGCAGCCGCGGGACTAGCGGGGGGGCCACAGATACGCAGTATTTT.

This clonotype was counted ten times or more. The V call is TRBV20-1, the J call TRBJ2-3, with 10 bases fitting TRBD2. Losses at the gene ends were 3 bases for V and 4 bases for J; bases not matched to a gene: 7. Per germline, CDR1 DFQATT and CDR2 SNEGSKA (reference sequence). This CDR3 contains 15 residues. The DNA of the CDR3 is TGCAGTGCTAGCCCACTAGCGGGATCGCCAGATACGCAGTATTTT. Translation: CSASPLAGSPDTQYF.

This clonotype was found many times. The chain combines TRBV12-3 or TRBV12-4 with TRBJ1-5; possibly TRBD1 for D (6 bases). Trimming stripped 7 bases from V and 0 bases from J, with 13 bases between. This CDR3 contains 15 residues. CDR3 DNA: TGTGCCAGCACGGACAGTTTCGATAGCAATCAGCCCCAGCATTTT. This translates into CASTDSFDSNQPQHF.

This clonotype has only a few counts. This rearrangement joins TRBV6-2 or TRBV6-3 to TRBJ1-2; a weak D match, TRBD1 (6 bases). This CDR3 contains 18 residues. Germline V lookup: CDR1 MNHEY, CDR2 SVGEGT. The V and J ends lost 7 bases and 0 bases respectively, with 24 bases between them. The CDR3 region has the DNA TGTGCCAGCACCTACGGAGGTGGCAGGGGATCGGCTAACTATGGCTACACCTTC. Translation gives CASTYGGGRGSANYGYTF.

The chain recombines TRBV20-1 with TRBJ2-3, with 15 positions matching TRBD2. Germline V lookup: CDR1 DFQATT, CDR2 SNEGSKA (reference sequence). This CDR3 has 17 amino acids. Written as DNA, the CDR3 is TGCAAGTGGGCGGAGGGGACTAGCGGGAGGACCACAGATACGCAGTATTTT. Translated: CKWAEGTSGRTTDTQYF.

The sample holds a few counts of this clonotype. The chain uses TRBV20-1 and TRBJ1-2; 9 nucleotides agree with TRBD1. This CDR3 contains 14 residues. J was trimmed by 2 bases and V by 8 bases; bases with no gene match: 9. Germline V gene data show CDR1 as DFQATT and CDR2 as SNEGSKA (reference sequence). The CDR3 region is CSTTPGQGNYGYTF. DNA of the CDR3: TGCAGTACTACGCCGGGACAGGGAAACTATGGCTACACCTTC.

This clonotype was recorded many times. CDR3 amino acids: CASSFYRGAPQETQYF. The CDR3 DNA is TGCGCCAGCAGCTTCTACAGGGGCGCCCCACAAGAGACCCAGTACTTC. The chain has TRBV5-1 and TRBJ2-5; TRBD1 agrees at 7 bases. After removal of 2 bases from V and 2 bases from J, the junction contained 9 bases not matched to a gene. This CDR3 spans 16 amino acids. Germline assignment: CDR1 SGHRS and CDR2 YFSETQ.

J is TRBJ2-3 and V is TRBV24-1; D possibly corresponds to TRBD2 (6 bases). V shed 3 bases and J shed 3 bases, with 9 bases lying between them. Germline assignment: CDR1 KGHDR and CDR2 SFDVKD. The CDR3 is 14 amino acids. The CDR3 region has the DNA TGTGCCACCAGTGATGCGGGGCCAACAGATACGCAGTATTTT. Protein product: CATSDAGPTDTQYF.

This clonotype came up many times. The chain uses TRBV5-1 and TRBJ2-7, with 10 bases matching TRBD2. CDR3 length equals 14 residues. Trimming at V came to 5 bases and at J to 3 bases, leaving 5 bases not matched to a gene. CDR1 is SGHRS, CDR2 YFSETQ, per germline. The CDR3 DNA sequence: TGCGCCAGCAGTCCACTAGCGGGGAGCTACGAGCAGTACTTC. It is translated as CASSPLAGSYEQYF.

This clonotype was seen many times. This rearrangement joins TRBV6-5 to TRBJ1-2; perhaps TRBD1 as D (5 bases). The germline CDR1 and CDR2 sequences are MNHEY and SVGAGI. This CDR3 region has 13 residues. Trimming took 8 bases from V and 0 from J, leaving 10 bases between them. The CDR3 sequence: CASGDHPNYGYTF. DNA of the CDR3: TGTGCCAGCGGGGACCACCCTAACTATGGCTACACCTTC.

This clonotype was counted ten times or more. The chain recombines TRBV6-1 with TRBJ2-3, with D hard to call. The germline CDR1 and CDR2 sequences are MNHNS and SASEGT. The CDR3 runs 15 residues. V lost 2 bases to trimming and J lost 0 bases, with 9 bases between them. This CDR3 reads CASSEQYTSTDTQYF. Here the CDR3 DNA reads TGTGCCAGCAGTGAACAATACACCAGCACAGATACGCAGTATTTT.

CDR3 sequence reads: CASSPGTNDEQFF. As DNA, the CDR3 is TGTGCCAGCTCACCAGGGACTAACGATGAGCAGTTCTTC. J is TRBJ2-1 and V is TRBV18, with 7 bases that match TRBD2. This CDR3 region has 13 residues. CDR1 and CDR2 from the germline V gene are KGHSH and LQKENI. Unmatched junction bases numbered 3, after V lost 2 bases and J lost 8 bases.

The chain is built from TRBV2 and TRBJ2-3, with D possibly TRBD1 on 6 matching bases. Germline loops: CDR1 SNHLY, CDR2 FYNNEI. Trimming removed 8 bases from V and 3 bases from J, with 15 bases in between. This CDR3 spans 14 amino acids. In nucleotides, the CDR3 is TGTGCCAGCTCCTGGGGGCCAGGGACAGATACGCAGTATTTT. It specifies CASSWGPGTDTQYF.

This clonotype was seen many times. J is TRBJ2-3 and V is TRBV5-1; D possibly corresponds to TRBD2 (5 bases). The germline V and J ends were trimmed by 4 bases and 5 bases, with 14 bases remaining between them. CDR1 and CDR2 from the germline V gene are SGHRS and YFSETQ. This CDR3 is 14 amino acids long. DNA for the CDR3: TGCGCCAGCAGCGTTGGGAGTCGCATAGATACGCAGTATTTT. It translates to CASSVGSRIDTQYF.

The chain recombines TRBV10-2 with TRBJ2-1; TRBD2 aligns across 10 bases. Germline CDR1 is WSHSY and CDR2 is SAAADI. There are 16 residues in the CDR3. The V and J ends lost 3 bases and 4 bases, in that order; junction bases with no gene match: 6. In nucleotides, the CDR3 is TGCGCCAGCAGTGATTACAGCGGGGGGGGTTACAATGAGCAGTTCTTC. Translation: CASSDYSGGGYNEQFF.

This clonotype was detected ten times or more. The rearrangement uses TRBV3-1 and TRBJ1-2; the match to TRBD1 covers 9 bases. V trimming: 3 bases; J trimming: 3 bases; junction bases outside the gene matches: 5. The CDR3 contains 15 residues. Per the germline V gene, CDR1 is LGHDT and CDR2 is YNNKEL (reference sequence). CDR3 sequence: CASSHRTGVDYGYTF. The DNA for the CDR3 is TGTGCCAGCAGCCACCGGACAGGGGTCGACTATGGCTACACCTTC.